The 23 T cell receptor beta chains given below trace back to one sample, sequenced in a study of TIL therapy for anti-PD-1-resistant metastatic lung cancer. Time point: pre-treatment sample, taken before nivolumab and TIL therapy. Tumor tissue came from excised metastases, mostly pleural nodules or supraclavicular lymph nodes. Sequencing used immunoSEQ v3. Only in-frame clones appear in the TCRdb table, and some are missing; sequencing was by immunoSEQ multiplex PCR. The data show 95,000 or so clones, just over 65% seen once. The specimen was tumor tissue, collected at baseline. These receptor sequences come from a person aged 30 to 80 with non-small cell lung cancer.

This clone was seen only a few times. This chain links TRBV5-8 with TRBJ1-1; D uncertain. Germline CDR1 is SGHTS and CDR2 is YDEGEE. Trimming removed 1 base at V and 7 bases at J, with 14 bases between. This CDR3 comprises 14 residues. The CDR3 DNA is TGTGCCAGCAGCTTGATCCGGCCTCCCGTTGAAGCTTTCTTT. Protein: CASSLIRPPVEAFF.

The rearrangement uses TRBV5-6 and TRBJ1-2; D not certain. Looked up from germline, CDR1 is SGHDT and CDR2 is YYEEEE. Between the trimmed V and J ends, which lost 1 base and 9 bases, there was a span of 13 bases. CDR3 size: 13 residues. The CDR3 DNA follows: TGTGCCAGCAGCTTGAACGGCTTGAGGAGCTACACCTTC. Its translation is CASSLNGLRSYTF.

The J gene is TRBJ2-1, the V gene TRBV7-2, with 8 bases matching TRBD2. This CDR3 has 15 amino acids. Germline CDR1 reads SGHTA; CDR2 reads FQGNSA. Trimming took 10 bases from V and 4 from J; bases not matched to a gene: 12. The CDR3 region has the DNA TGTGCCACGGAAAGAGTGGCTAGCGGGTACAATGAGCAGTTCTTC. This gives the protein CATERVASGYNEQFF.

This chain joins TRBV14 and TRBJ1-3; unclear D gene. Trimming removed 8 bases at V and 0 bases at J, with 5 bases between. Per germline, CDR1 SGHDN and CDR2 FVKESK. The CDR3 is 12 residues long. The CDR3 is CASRVSGNTIYF. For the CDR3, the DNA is TGTGCCAGCCGCGTCTCTGGAAACACCATATATTTT.

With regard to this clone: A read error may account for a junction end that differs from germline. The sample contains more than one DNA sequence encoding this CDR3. CDR3 nucleotides: TGTGCTAGCAGCTTAAGGGGACAGGGGGCCAACGTCCTGACTTTC. It is translated as CASSLRGQGANVLTF. V usage is TRBV7-3 and J usage is TRBJ2-6, with 7 bases that match TRBD1. The germline CDR1 and CDR2 sequences are SGHTA and FQGTGA. The CDR3 totals 15 residues.

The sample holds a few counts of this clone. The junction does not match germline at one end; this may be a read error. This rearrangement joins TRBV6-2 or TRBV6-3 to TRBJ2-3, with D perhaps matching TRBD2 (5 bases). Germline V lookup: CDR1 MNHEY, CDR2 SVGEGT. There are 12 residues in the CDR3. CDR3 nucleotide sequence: TGTGCCAGCAGTTACGAGAGGGCGTCGAGAACTTTT. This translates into CASSYERASRTF.

The DNA of the CDR3 is TGCGCCAGCTCGACGTCGGCCGCCCTCTATGGCTACACCTTC. Amino acid sequence: CASSTSAALYGYTF. This chain uses TRBV5-1 with TRBJ1-2; the D is unclear. Between the trimmed V and J ends, which lost 7 bases and 4 bases, there was a span of 17 bases. CDR1 and CDR2 (germline): SGHRS, YFSETQ. This CDR3 has 14 amino acids.

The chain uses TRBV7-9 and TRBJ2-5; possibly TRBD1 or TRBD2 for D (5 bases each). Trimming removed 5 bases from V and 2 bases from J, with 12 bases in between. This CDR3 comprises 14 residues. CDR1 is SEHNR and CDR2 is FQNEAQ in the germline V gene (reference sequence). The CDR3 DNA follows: TGTGCCAGCAGCCCGGGGACCAATCAAGAGACCCAGTACTTC. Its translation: CASSPGTNQETQYF.

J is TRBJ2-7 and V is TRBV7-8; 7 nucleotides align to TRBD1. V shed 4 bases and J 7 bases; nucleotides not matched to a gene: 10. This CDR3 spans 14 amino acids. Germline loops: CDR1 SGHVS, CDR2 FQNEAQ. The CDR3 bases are TGTGCCAGCAGCTCCTCGAGGGGCAGGGGGGAGCAGTACTTC. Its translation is CASSSSRGRGEQYF. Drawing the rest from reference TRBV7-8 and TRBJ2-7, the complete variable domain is GAGVSQSPRYKVAKRGQDVALRCDPISGHVSLFWYQQALGQGPEFLTYFQNEAQLDKSGLPSDRFFAERPEGSVSTLKIQRTQQEDSAVYLCASSSSRGRGEQYFGPGTRLTVT.

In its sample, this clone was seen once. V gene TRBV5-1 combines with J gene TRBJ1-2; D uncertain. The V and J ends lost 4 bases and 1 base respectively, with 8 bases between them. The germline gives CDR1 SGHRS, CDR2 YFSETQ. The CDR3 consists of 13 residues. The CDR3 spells CASSIEINYGYTF. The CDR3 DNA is TGCGCCAGCAGCATAGAGATTAACTATGGCTACACCTTC.

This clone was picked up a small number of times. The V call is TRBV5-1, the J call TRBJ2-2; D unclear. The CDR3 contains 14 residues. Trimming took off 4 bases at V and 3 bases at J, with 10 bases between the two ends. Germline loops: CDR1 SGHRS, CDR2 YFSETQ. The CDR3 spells CASSLDAYTGELFF. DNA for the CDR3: TGCGCCAGCAGCCTAGACGCTTACACCGGGGAGCTGTTTTTT. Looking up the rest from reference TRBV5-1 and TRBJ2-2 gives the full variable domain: KAGVTQTPRYLIKTRGQQVTLSCSPISGHRSVSWYQQTPGQGLQFLFEYFSETQRNKGNFPGRFSGRQFSNSRSEMNVSTLELGDSALYLCASSLDAYTGELFFGEGSRLTVL.

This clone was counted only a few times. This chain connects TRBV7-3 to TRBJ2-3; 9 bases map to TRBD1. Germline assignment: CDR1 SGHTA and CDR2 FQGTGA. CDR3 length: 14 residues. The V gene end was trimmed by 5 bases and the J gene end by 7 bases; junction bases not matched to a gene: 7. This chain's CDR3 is CASSQTGGLNTQYF. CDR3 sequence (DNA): TGTGCCAGCAGCCAGACAGGGGGATTGAATACGCAGTATTTT.

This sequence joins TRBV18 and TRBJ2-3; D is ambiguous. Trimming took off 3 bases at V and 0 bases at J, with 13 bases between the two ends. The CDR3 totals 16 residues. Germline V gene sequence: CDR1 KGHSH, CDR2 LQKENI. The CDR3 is CASSPVTALSTDTQYF. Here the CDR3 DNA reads TGTGCCAGCTCACCCGTAACAGCGCTAAGCACAGATACGCAGTATTTT.

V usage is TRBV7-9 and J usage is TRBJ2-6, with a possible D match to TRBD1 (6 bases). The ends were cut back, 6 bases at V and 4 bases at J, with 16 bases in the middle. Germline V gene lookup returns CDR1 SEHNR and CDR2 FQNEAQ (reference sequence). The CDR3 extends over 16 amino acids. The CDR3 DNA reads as TGTGCCAGCAGTTATACAGGGTCTGTGGGGGCCAACGTCCTGACTTTC. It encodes CASSYTGSVGANVLTF.

The CDR3 DNA reads TGTGCCAGCAGCCCGATGGTTGACCCGGGCCTAGAGACCCAGTACTTC. Residues: CASSPMVDPGLETQYF. The chain joins TRBV3-1 (or the pseudogene TRBV3-2) to TRBJ2-5; unclear D gene. The CDR3 contains 16 residues. Per the germline V gene, CDR1 is LGHDT and CDR2 is YNNKEL (reference sequence). Between the trimmed V and J ends, which lost 4 bases and 4 bases, there was a span of 19 bases.

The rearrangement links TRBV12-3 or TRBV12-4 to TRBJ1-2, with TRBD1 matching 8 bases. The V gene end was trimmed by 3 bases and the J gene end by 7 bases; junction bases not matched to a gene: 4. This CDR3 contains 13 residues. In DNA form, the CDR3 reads TGTGCCAGCAGTTTGTCAGGGGGCTTTGGCTACACCTTC. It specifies CASSLSGGFGYTF.

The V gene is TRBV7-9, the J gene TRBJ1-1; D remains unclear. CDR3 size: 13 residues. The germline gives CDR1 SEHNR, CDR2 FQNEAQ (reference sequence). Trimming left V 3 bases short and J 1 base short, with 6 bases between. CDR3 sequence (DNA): TGTGCCAGCAGCTTTCTCGAGAACACTGAAGCTTTCTTT. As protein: CASSFLENTEAFF.

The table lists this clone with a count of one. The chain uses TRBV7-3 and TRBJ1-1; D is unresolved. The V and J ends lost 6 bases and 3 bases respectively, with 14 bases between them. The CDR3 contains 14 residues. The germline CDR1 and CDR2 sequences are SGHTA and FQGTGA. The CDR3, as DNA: TGTGCCAGCAGGTTAGGACCATCGGACACTGAAGCTTTCTTT. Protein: CASRLGPSDTEAFF.

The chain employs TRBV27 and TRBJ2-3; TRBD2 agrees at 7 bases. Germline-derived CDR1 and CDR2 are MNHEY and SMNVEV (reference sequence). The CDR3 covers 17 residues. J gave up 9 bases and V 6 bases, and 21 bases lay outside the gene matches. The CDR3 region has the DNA TGTGCCAGCAGCTTAAAGGGAACATATGCGGGAGCACCAACGCAGTATTTT. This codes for CASSLKGTYAGAPTQYF.

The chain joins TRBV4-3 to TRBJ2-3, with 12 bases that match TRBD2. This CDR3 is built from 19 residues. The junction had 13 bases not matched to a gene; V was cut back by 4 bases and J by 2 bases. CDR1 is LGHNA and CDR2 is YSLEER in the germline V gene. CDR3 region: CASSLTGLAGIGYTDTQYF. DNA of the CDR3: TGCGCCAGCAGCCTGACCGGACTAGCGGGGATAGGGTACACAGATACGCAGTATTTT.

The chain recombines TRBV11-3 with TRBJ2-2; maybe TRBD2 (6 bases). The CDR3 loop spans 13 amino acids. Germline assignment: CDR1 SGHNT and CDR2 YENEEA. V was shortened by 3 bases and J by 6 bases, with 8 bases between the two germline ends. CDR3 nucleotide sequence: TGTGCCAGCAGCTTTGGAGGGGCCGGGGAGCTGTTTTTT. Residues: CASSFGGAGELFF.

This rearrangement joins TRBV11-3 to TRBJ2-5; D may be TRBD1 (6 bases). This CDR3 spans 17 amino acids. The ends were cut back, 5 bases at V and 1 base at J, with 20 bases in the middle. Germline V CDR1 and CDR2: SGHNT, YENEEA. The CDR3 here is CASSQGGIGTAQETQYF. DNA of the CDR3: TGTGCCAGCAGCCAAGGGGGAATCGGGACGGCCCAAGAGACCCAGTACTTC. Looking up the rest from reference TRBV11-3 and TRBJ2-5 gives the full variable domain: EAGVVQSPRYKIIEKKQPVAFWCNPISGHNTLYWYLQNLGQGPELLIRYENEEAVDDSQLPKDRFSAERLKGVDSTLKIQPAELGDSAVYLCASSQGGIGTAQETQYFGPGTRLLVL.

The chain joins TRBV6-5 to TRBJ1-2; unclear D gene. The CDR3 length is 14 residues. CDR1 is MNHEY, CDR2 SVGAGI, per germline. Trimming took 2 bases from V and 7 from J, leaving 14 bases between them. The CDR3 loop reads CASSYRLSSRGYTF. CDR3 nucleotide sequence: TGTGCCAGCAGTTACAGGCTTTCCTCGCGTGGCTACACCTTC.